This TCR beta chain was recovered during a study of T cells after yellow fever vaccination. A note on this clonotype: At one boundary the junction diverges from the germline segment, which might be a read error.

Germline CDR1 is DFQATT and CDR2 is SNEGSKA (reference sequence). The CDR3 has 15 amino acids. One entry per CDR3 protein results from TCRdb running MiXCR on the 5' RACE reads. Of fewer than 400,000 distinct CDR3 sequences in the sample, about 6% are singletons; the top ten hold about 15%. The chain joins TRBV20-1 to TRBJ1-3; weak D call: TRBD1 (6 bases). This clonotype originated in a man under 40 who received the YFV17D yellow fever vaccine. The material was PBMCs, obtained 5 days after the yellow fever booster vaccination. The DNA for the CDR3 is TGCAGTGCTAGGGACAGCAGTTTCTCTGGAAACACCACATATTTT. It codes for CSARDSSFSGNTTYF.